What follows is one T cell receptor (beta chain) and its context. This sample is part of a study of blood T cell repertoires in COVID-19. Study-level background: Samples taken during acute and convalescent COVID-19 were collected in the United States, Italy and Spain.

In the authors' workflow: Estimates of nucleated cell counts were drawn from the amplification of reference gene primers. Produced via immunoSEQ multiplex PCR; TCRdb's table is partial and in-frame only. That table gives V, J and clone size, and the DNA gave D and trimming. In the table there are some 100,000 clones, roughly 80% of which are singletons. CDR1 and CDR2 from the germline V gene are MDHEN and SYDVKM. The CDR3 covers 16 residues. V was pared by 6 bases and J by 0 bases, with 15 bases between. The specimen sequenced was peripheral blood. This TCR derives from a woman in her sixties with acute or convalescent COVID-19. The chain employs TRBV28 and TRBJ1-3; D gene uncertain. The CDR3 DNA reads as TGTGCCAGCAGCGCCCCCGGGAGAGCCTCTGGAAACACCATATATTTT. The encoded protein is CASSAPGRASGNTIYF.